The 9 T cell receptor beta chains in this list originate from one sample, sequenced in a study of cytomegalovirus exposure and HLA in healthy donors. PCR amplification relied on 60 Vbeta primers (plus 13 Jbeta primers). The data were produced by immunoSEQ multiplex PCR, yet TCRdb's version contains in-frame clones alone and is incomplete. This sample contains about 200,000 clones. The sequencing sample was made of PBMCs. The receptors originated from a girl aged 2 to 9 in good health and CMV-seropositive.

This sequence joins TRBV2 and TRBJ1-2; D is possibly TRBD1 (6 bases). Trimming left V 3 bases short and J 8 bases short, with 10 bases between. This CDR3 is 12 amino acids long. Germline CDR1 SNHLY, CDR2 FYNNEI. The CDR3 reads CASSDEGTGYTF. The CDR3 DNA follows: TGTGCCAGCAGTGATGAGGGGACAGGCTACACCTTC.

The CDR3 protein is CASSRVLAGETQYF. The CDR3 DNA is TGTGCCAGCAGCCGCGTTCTGGCAGGAGAGACCCAGTACTTC. The chain recombines TRBV9 with TRBJ2-5; no firm D call. There are 14 residues in the CDR3. Trimming pared 4 bases from V and 4 bases from J, leaving 14 bases between. Germline CDR1 SGDLS, CDR2 YYNGEE.

V is TRBV19 and J is TRBJ2-1; the D gene is possibly TRBD1 (5 bases). The CDR3 runs 14 residues. The germline V gene has CDR1 LNHDA and CDR2 SQIVND (reference sequence). V lost 7 bases, J lost 4 bases, and 14 bases lay in between. The CDR3 sequence: CASTRRQGYNEQFF. In nucleotides, the CDR3 is TGTGCCAGTACCCGGCGGCAGGGATACAATGAGCAGTTCTTC.

The chain has TRBV5-1 and TRBJ1-1; 7 nucleotides line up with TRBD1. Germline-derived CDR1 and CDR2 are SGHRS and YFSETQ. Trimming took 5 bases from V and 1 from J; bases not matched to a gene: 8. The CDR3 extends over 15 amino acids. The DNA for the CDR3 is TGCGCCAGCAGTCCCAATACAGGGGAGAACACTGAAGCTTTCTTT. Translation gives CASSPNTGENTEAFF.

The chain carries TRBV5-4 and TRBJ2-5; no clear D. Per the germline V gene, CDR1 is SGHNT and CDR2 is YYREEE (reference sequence). CDR3 length: 13 residues. V lost 2 bases, J lost 1 base, and 6 bases lay in between. CDR3 sequence reads: CASSFISQETQYF. The CDR3 nucleotides read TGTGCCAGCAGCTTCATCAGCCAAGAGACCCAGTACTTC.

This chain links TRBV14 with TRBJ1-1; 8 bases match TRBD1. The ends lost 5 bases at V and 7 bases at J; junction bases unmatched: 3. The germline V gene has CDR1 SGHDN and CDR2 FVKESK. CDR3 length equals 12 residues. The CDR3 DNA follows: TGTGCCAGCAGCGCAGGGACAGGTGAAGCTTTCTTT. This encodes CASSAGTGEAFF.

The genes are TRBV7-3 and TRBJ2-3, with 8 positions matching TRBD2. Germline trimming cut 5 bases from V and 0 bases from J; bases unmatched to any gene: 4. This CDR3 is built from 15 residues. The V gene's germline CDR1 is SGHTA and CDR2 FQGTGA. The CDR3 protein is CASSRASGSTDTQYF. The CDR3 DNA is TGTGCCAGCAGCCGCGCTAGCGGGAGCACAGATACGCAGTATTTT. The complete variable domain, with remaining parts taken from reference TRBV7-3 and TRBJ2-3, reads GAGVSQTPSNKVTEKGKYVELRCDPISGHTALYWYRQSLGQGPEFLIYFQGTGAADDSGLPNDRFFAVRPEGSVSTLKIQRTERGDSAVYLCASSRASGSTDTQYFGPGTRLTVL.

V gene TRBV27 combines with J gene TRBJ1-5; the D is unclear. The CDR3 consists of 14 residues. V lost 2 bases and J 2 bases, leaving 7 bases between the germline ends. Germline V CDR1 and CDR2: MNHEY, SMNVEV (reference sequence). CDR3 in DNA: TGTGCCAGCAGTTTACTATCGGGCAATCAGCCCCAGCATTTT. Translation: CASSLLSGNQPQHF.

The chain has TRBV11-3 and TRBJ1-3; possible D gene TRBD1, 5 bases. The CDR3 spans 12 residues. Trimming took 8 bases from V and 4 from J, leaving 9 bases between them. Germline-derived CDR1 and CDR2 are SGHNT and YENEEA. The CDR3 DNA reads TGTGCCAGCGTAAAGGGGGGAAACACCATATATTTT. It translates to CASVKGGNTIYF. Together with reference TRBV11-3 and TRBJ1-3, the CDR3 gives the full variable domain: EAGVVQSPRYKIIEKKQPVAFWCNPISGHNTLYWYLQNLGQGPELLIRYENEEAVDDSQLPKDRFSAERLKGVDSTLKIQPAELGDSAVYLCASVKGGNTIYFGEGSWLTVV.